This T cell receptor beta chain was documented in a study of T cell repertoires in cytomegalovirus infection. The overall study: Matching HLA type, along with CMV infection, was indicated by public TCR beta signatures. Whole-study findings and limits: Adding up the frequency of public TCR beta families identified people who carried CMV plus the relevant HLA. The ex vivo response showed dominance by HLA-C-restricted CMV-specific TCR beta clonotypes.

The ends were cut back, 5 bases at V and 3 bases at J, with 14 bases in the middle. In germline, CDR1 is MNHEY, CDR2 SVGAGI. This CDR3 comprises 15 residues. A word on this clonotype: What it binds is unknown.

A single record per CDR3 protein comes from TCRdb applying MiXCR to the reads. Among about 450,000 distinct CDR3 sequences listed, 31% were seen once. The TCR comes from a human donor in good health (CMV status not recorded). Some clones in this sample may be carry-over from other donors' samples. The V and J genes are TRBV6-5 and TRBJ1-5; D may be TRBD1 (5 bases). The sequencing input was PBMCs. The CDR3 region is CASSEQGWINQPQHF. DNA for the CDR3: TGTGCCAGCAGTGAGCAGGGTTGGATCAATCAGCCCCAGCATTTT.